This T cell receptor beta chain was observed in a study of somatic mutations in cytotoxic T cells in rheumatoid arthritis. The study's findings and limits: Rheumatoid arthritis patients, but not healthy controls, exhibited increasing CD8+ clonality with age. The targets (antigens) of the expanded CD8+ clones were not known.

Turning to this clone: Its target is not known.

Profiling relied on immunoSEQ multiplex PCR, and the TCRdb table lists in-frame clones only, not all of them. The sample consists of 10,000 to 15,000 clones, about 83% of them appearing once. Flow cytometry was used to check the purity of CD4+ and CD8+ cells, which had been isolated by positive magnetic bead selection. Germline V gives CDR1 MNHEY, CDR2 SMNVEV (reference sequence). This CDR3 has 13 residues. Trimming removed 6 bases at V and 1 base at J, with 6 bases between. Sequencing was carried out using CD8+ T cells sorted from blood. The V and J genes are TRBV27 and TRBJ2-2; weak D call: TRBD2 (6 bases). This TCR was sampled from an adult with rheumatoid arthritis. This CDR3 is CASRRGNTGELFF. In DNA form, the CDR3 reads TGTGCCAGCAGGCGGGGGAACACCGGGGAGCTGTTTTTT.